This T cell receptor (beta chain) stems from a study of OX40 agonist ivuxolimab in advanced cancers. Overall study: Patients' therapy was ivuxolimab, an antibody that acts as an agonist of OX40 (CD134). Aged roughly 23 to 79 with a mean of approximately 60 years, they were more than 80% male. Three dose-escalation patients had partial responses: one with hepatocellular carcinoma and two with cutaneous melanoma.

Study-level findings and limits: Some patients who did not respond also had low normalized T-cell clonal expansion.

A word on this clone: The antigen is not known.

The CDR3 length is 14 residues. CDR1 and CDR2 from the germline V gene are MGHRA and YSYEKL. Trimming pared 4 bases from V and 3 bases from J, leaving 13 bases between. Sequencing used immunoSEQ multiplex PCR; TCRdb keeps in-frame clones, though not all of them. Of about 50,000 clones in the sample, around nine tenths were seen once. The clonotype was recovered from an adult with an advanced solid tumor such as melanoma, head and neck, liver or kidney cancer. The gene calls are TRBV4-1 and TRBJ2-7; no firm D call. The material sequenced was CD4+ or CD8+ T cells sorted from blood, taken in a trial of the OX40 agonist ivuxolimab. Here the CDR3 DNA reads TGCGCCAGCAGCCCCTACTTAGCAGTCTACGAGCAGTACTTC. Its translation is CASSPYLAVYEQYF.